This TCR beta chain was sequenced for a study of control samples from healthy donors and cancer patients. The data were produced by immunoSEQ multiplex PCR, yet TCRdb's version contains in-frame clones alone and is incomplete. The sample carries approximately 90,000 clones, approximately 81% recorded once. Germline V CDR1 and CDR2: SGHNT, YYREEE (reference sequence). The CDR3 runs 14 residues. V was pared by 10 bases and J by 4 bases, with 11 bases of the junction left unmatched. The sequenced material came from blood. The TCR was taken from a woman between 40 and 55 years old in good health. J is TRBJ2-5 and V is TRBV5-4; TRBD1 aligns across 9 bases. Here the CDR3 DNA reads TGTGCCTGGGAAAGGACAGGGGCAGGAGAGACCCAGTACTTC. As protein: CAWERTGAGETQYF.